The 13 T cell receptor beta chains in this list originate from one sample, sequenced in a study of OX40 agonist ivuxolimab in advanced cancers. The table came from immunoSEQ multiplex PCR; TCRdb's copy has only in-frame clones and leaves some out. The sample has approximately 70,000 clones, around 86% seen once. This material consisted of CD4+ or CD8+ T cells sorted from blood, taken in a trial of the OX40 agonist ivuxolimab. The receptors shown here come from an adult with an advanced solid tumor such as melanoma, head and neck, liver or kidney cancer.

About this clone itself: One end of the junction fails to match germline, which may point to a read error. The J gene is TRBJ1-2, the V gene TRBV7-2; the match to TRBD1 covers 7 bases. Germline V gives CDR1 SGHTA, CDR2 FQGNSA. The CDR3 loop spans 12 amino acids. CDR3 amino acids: CASSSNRGSYIF. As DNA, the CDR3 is TGTGCCAGCAGCTCCAACAGGGGTAGCTACATCTTC.

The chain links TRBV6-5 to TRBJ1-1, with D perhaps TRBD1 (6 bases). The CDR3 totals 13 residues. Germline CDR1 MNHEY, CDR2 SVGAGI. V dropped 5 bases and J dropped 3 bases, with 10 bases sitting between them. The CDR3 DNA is TGTGCCAGCAGTCGGGACACCTACACTGAAGCTTTCTTT. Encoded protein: CASSRDTYTEAFF.

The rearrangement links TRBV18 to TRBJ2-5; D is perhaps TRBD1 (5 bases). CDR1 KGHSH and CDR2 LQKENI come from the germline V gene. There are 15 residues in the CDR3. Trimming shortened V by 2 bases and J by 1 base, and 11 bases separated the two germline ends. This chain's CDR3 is CASSPRDQGQETQYF. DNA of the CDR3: TGTGCCAGCTCACCAAGGGATCAGGGCCAAGAGACCCAGTACTTC.

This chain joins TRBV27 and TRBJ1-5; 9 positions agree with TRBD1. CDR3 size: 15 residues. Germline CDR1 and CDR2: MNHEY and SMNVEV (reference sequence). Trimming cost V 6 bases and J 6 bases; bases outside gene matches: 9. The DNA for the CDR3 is TGTGCCAGCAGACAGGGACAGGGAAGGGGTCAGCCCCAGCATTTT. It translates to CASRQGQGRGQPQHF.

The CDR3 DNA reads TGTGCCAGCAGTCCCCCGGCGGCTATAGGGCAGTACTTC. Amino acid sequence: CASSPPAAIGQYF. This chain joins TRBV6-4 and TRBJ2-7; no clear D. CDR1 and CDR2 from the germline V gene are MRHNA and SNTAGT. The CDR3 runs to 13 residues. V lost 5 bases, J lost 9 bases, and 17 bases lay in between.

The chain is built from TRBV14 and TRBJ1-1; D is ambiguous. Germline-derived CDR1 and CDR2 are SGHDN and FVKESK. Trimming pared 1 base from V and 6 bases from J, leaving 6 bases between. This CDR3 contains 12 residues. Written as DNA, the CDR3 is TGTGCCAGCAGCCAAGGGTGGGCTGAAGCTTTCTTT. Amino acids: CASSQGWAEAFF.

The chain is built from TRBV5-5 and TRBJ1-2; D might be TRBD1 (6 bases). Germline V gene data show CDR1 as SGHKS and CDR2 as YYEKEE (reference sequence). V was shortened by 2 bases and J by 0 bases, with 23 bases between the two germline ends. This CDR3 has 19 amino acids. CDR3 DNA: TGTGCCAGCAGCTTTCGTTATTCGGTCAGGGGACGAACTAACTATGGCTACACCTTC. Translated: CASSFRYSVRGRTNYGYTF.

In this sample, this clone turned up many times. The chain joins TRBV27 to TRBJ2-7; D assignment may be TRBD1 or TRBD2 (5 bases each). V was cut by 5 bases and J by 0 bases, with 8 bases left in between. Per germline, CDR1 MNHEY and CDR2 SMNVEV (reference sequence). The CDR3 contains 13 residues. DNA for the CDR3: TGTGCCAGCAGTGCAGGGACCTCCTACGAGCAGTACTTC. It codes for CASSAGTSYEQYF.

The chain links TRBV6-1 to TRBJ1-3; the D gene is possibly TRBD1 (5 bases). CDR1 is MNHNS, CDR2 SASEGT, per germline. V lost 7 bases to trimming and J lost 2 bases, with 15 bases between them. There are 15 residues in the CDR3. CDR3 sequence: CASKASGAAGNTIYF. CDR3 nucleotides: TGTGCCAGCAAAGCGAGCGGGGCGGCTGGAAACACCATATATTTT.

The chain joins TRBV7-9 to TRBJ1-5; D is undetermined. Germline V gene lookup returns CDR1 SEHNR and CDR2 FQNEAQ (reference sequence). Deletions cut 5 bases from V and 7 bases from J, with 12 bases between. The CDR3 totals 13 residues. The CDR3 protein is CASSLDGPQPQHF. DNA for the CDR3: TGTGCCAGCAGCCTCGACGGGCCGCAGCCCCAGCATTTT.

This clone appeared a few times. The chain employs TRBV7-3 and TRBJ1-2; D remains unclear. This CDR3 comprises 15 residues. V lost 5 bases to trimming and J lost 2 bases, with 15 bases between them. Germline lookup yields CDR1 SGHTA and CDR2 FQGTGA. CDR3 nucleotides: TGTGCCAGCAGCCCCGGCGGCGGGCGAAACTATGGCTACACCTTC. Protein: CASSPGGGRNYGYTF.

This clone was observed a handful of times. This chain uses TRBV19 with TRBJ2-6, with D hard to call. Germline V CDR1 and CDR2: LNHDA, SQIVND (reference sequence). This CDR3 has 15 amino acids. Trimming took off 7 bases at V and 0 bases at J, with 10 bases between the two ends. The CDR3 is CASTTVSSGANVLTF. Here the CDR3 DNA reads TGTGCCAGTACCACAGTCAGCTCTGGGGCCAACGTCCTGACTTTC.

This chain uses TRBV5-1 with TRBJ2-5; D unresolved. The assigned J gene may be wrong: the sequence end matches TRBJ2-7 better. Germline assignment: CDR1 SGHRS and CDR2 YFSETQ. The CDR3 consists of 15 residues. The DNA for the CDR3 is TGCGCCAGCAGCAAAAGAACAGACAACTCCTACGAGCAGTACTTC. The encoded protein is CASSKRTDNSYEQYF.